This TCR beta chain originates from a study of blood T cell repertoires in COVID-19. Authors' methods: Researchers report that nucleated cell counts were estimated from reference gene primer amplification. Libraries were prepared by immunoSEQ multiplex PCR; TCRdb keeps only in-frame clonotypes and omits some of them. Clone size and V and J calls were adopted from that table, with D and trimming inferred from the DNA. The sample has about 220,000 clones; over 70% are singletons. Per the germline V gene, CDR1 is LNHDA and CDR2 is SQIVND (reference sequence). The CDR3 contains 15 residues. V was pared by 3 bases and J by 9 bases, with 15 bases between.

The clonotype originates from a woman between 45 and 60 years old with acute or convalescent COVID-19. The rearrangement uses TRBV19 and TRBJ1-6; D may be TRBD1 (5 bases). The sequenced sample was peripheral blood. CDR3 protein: CASSIPTAGGSPLHF. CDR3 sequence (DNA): TGTGCCAGTAGTATCCCGACAGCCGGTGGTTCACCCCTCCACTTT.